What follows are 15 T cell receptor beta chains derived from one specimen sequenced in a study of response to subunit inactivated influenza vaccine. From the RT-PCR reads, TCRdb called clonotypes with MiXCR, one entry per CDR3 protein. This sample has fewer than 750,000 distinct CDR3 sequences; 14% occur once, and the top ten carry 11%. Sequences were derived from PBMCs from blood, sampled about 11 days after vaccination. These receptor sequences come from a man aged 50 to 59 who received an inactivated influenza vaccine.

This clonotype has only a few counts. The genes are TRBV24-1 and TRBJ2-2; 10 bases are shared with TRBD2. Trimming at V came to 4 bases and at J to 5 bases, leaving 6 bases not matched to a gene. The CDR3 runs to 16 residues. The germline V gene has CDR1 KGHDR and CDR2 SFDVKD. The CDR3 DNA is TGTGCCACCAGTGACCTAGCGGGAGCACGGACCGGGGAGCTGTTTTTT. Translated: CATSDLAGARTGELFF.

This clonotype was counted many times. The J gene is TRBJ2-7, the V gene TRBV18; D may be TRBD2 (5 bases). CDR3 size: 13 residues. V was cut by 3 bases and J by 5 bases, with 11 bases left in between. Per germline, CDR1 KGHSH and CDR2 LQKENI. Here the CDR3 reads CASSPRGSDEQYF. The CDR3 nucleotides read TGTGCCAGCTCACCCCGGGGTAGCGACGAGCAGTACTTC.

This clonotype was recorded at least ten times. CDR3 amino acids: CASSLAGATNEKLFF. In DNA form, the CDR3 reads TGCGCCAGCAGCTTGGCCGGGGCAACTAATGAAAAACTGTTTTTT. This chain connects TRBV5-1 to TRBJ1-4; D uncertain. V was trimmed by 0 bases and J by 0 bases, leaving 6 bases between them. The CDR3 sequence is 15 residues long. Germline V gene sequence: CDR1 SGHRS, CDR2 YFSETQ.

This clonotype was detected only a few times. The chain combines TRBV20-1 with TRBJ2-7; 10 nucleotides match TRBD1. The germline V gene has CDR1 DFQATT and CDR2 SNEGSKA (reference sequence). The V and J ends lost 1 base and 9 bases, in that order; junction bases with no gene match: 3. CDR3 length: 12 amino acids. CDR3 loop: CSARGQGAVQYF. The CDR3 DNA reads TGCAGTGCTAGAGGACAGGGGGCTGTGCAGTACTTC.

This clonotype has just a few counts. The chain recombines TRBV12-3 or TRBV12-4 with TRBJ2-3; D gene ambiguous. This CDR3 comprises 13 residues. V was trimmed by 4 bases and J by 5 bases, leaving 10 bases between them. The DNA for the CDR3 is TGTGCCAGCAGTTCGCGGTGGGGAGATACGCAGTATTTT. It yields the protein CASSSRWGDTQYF.

A few counts support this clonotype. This chain links TRBV20-1 with TRBJ2-1; 9 bases map to TRBD2. V shed 2 bases, J shed 6 bases, and the junction held 11 bases outside the gene matches. This CDR3 contains 16 residues. Germline V lookup: CDR1 DFQATT, CDR2 SNEGSKA (reference sequence). The CDR3 DNA follows: TGCAGTGCTAGAAAAAGCGGGAGGCTCTTGTTCAATGAGCAGTTCTTC. As protein: CSARKSGRLLFNEQFF.

This clonotype was counted only a few times. The rearrangement uses TRBV7-8 and TRBJ2-1; D gene unclear. The V end lost 3 bases, the J end lost 9 bases, and 15 bases lay between the germline ends. The CDR3 is 14 amino acids. Germline V gives CDR1 SGHVS, CDR2 FQNEAQ. The CDR3 nucleotides are TGTGCCAGCAGCTTTTTTGGCAGAACCATTGAGCAGTTCTTC. This codes for CASSFFGRTIEQFF.

The rearrangement uses TRBV29-1 and TRBJ2-1; D not resolved. Trimming took 3 bases from V and 5 from J, leaving 17 bases between them. Germline V gene lookup returns CDR1 SQVTM and CDR2 ANQGSEA. The CDR3 loop spans 15 amino acids. CDR3 coding DNA: TGCAGCGTTGATGGGCAAGTCGGGCTGGACAATGAGCAGTTCTTC. Its translation: CSVDGQVGLDNEQFF.

This clonotype was found many times. J is TRBJ1-2 and V is TRBV28; D gene uncertain. V lost 5 bases to trimming and J lost 8 bases, with 12 bases between them. This CDR3 has 12 residues. Germline V gene data show CDR1 as MDHEN and CDR2 as SYDVKM. CDR3: CASSIPPGGYTF. Written as DNA, the CDR3 is TGTGCCAGCAGTATCCCACCGGGGGGCTACACCTTC.

This clonotype was recorded many times. The chain employs TRBV6-5 and TRBJ2-1, with 13 bases that match TRBD2. Germline loops: CDR1 MNHEY, CDR2 SVGAGI. CDR3 length: 16 amino acids. J gave up 8 bases and V 1 base, and 5 bases lay outside the gene matches. CDR3 bases: TGTGCCAGCAGTTACTACGGGACTAGCGGGATGTATGAGCAGTTCTTC. This codes for CASSYYGTSGMYEQFF.

This clonotype was detected many times. The gene calls are TRBV12-3 or TRBV12-4 and TRBJ2-3; 7 positions agree with TRBD1. The CDR3 covers 15 residues. The V and J ends lost 0 bases and 4 bases, in that order; junction bases with no gene match: 4. CDR3 DNA sequence: TGTGCCAGCAGTTTAGCTTACAGGGGCGCAGATACGCAGTATTTT. Translating it yields CASSLAYRGADTQYF.

There are a few counts of this clonotype. The V gene is TRBV9, the J gene TRBJ2-7, with D perhaps TRBD2 (5 bases). Germline lookup yields CDR1 SGDLS and CDR2 YYNGEE. V was trimmed by 1 base and J by 4 bases, leaving 9 bases between them. The CDR3 is 13 amino acids. The CDR3 DNA reads as TGTGCCAGCAGCGTATACAGCGGTTACGAGCAGTACTTC. It encodes CASSVYSGYEQYF.

CDR3 sequence (DNA): TGCAGCGCCATAGACAGGAAAAATGAAAAACTGTTTTTT. This encodes CSAIDRKNEKLFF. The rearrangement links TRBV29-1 to TRBJ1-4; maybe TRBD1 (6 bases). V lost 7 bases and J lost 5, with 14 bases in between. The germline gives CDR1 SQVTM, CDR2 ANQGSEA. The CDR3 runs 13 residues.

Ten or more counts support this clonotype. The chain employs TRBV29-1 and TRBJ2-3; TRBD1 matches at 8 bases. The CDR3 runs 16 residues. Trimming at V came to 0 bases and at J to 2 bases, leaving 7 bases not matched to a gene. Per the germline V gene, CDR1 is SQVTM and CDR2 is ANQGSEA. The CDR3 protein is CSVEDPDRVDTDTQYF. CDR3 coding DNA: TGCAGCGTTGAAGATCCGGACAGGGTAGACACAGATACGCAGTATTTT.

The chain couples TRBV6-5 to TRBJ1-5; the match to TRBD1 covers 7 bases. From germline, CDR1 is MNHEY and CDR2 SVGAGI. This CDR3 contains 14 residues. V lost 4 bases, J lost 3 bases, and 3 bases stayed unmatched. This CDR3 is CASSSTGNNQPQHF. The CDR3 bases are TGTGCCAGCAGTTCGACAGGGAACAATCAGCCCCAGCATTTT.